Sequencing of this TCR beta chain was carried out in a study of tumor and adjacent non-tumor tissue in lung cancer. Turning to the study itself: Aged about 30 to 85 years, patients included 10 men and a few women with stage I to III disease. Study results and limitations: Significantly higher TCR diversity was found in tumor than normal lung.

This clonotype has a single count. Its antigen is unknown. Germline is not matched at one junction end, which may reflect a read error. TCRbeta libraries were built with three rounds of nested PCR, modified from ARM-PCR. In TCRdb, the multiplex PCR reads were re-called with MiXCR into one record per CDR3 protein. Of fewer than 100,000 distinct CDR3 sequences listed, under 80% are singletons. Germline CDR1 MDHEN, CDR2 SYDVKM. This CDR3 comprises 13 residues. No cell sorting was done before RNA was extracted from the tissue. More than 3 cm separated this lung sample from the edge of the tumor. The clonotype originates from a woman in her forties or fifties with non-small cell lung cancer. The V gene is TRBV28, the J gene TRBJ2-3; D not certain. The sample taken for sequencing was distant non-tumor lung tissue. The DNA of the CDR3 is TGTGCCTGCAGTTGGATAGTAACAGATATGCAGTATTTT. Amino acids: CACSWIVTDMQYF. Drawing the rest from reference TRBV28 and TRBJ2-3, the complete variable domain is DVKVTQSSRYLVKRTGEKVFLECVQDMDHENMFWYRQDPGLGLRLIYFSYDVKMKEKGDIPEGYSVSREKKERFSLILESASTNQTSMYLCACSWIVTDMQYFGPGTRLTVL.